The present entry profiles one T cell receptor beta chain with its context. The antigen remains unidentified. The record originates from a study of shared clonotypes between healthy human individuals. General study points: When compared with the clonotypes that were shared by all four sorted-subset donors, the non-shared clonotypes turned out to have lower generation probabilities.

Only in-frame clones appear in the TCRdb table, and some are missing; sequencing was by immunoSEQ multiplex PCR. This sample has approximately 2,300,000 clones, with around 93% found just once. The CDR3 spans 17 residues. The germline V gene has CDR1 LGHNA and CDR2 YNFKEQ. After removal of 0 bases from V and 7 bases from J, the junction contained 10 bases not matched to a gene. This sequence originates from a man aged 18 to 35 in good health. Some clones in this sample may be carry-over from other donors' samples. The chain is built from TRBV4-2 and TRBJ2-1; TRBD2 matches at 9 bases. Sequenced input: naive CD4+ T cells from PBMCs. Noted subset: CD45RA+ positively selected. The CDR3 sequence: CASSQDASGRSGNEQFF. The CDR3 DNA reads TGTGCCAGCAGCCAAGATGCCAGCGGGAGGTCGGGAAATGAGCAGTTCTTC.